This entry concerns a single T cell receptor (beta chain). PCR was performed using 60 Vbeta and 13 Jbeta primers. Using immunoSEQ multiplex PCR, the repertoire was profiled, and TCRdb retains in-frame clones only, with some absent. This sample carries 100,000 or so clones, approximately 60% of them seen once, and the ten largest clones take 5.5%. The data are from a study of cytomegalovirus exposure and HLA in healthy donors. In the study overall: As an earlier analysis found, some 180 million T cells yielded fewer than 130 million unique TCR beta sequences. Early released data comprised approximately 85 million unique TCRs from HLA-typed donors.

Unmatched junction bases numbered 5, after V lost 0 bases and J lost 9 bases. In germline, CDR1 is MNHEY, CDR2 SMNVEV (reference sequence). The CDR3 is 16 amino acids. This chain links TRBV27 with TRBJ1-6; 10 bases are a match to TRBD1. The sequenced material came from PBMCs. The TCR comes from a woman between 25 and 40 years old in good health and CMV-seropositive. CDR3 protein: CASSLSGGQGFSPLHF. CDR3 DNA sequence: TGTGCCAGCAGTTTATCGGGGGGACAGGGGTTTTCACCCCTCCACTTT.